These 20 T cell receptor beta chains were sequenced from one sample in a study of OX40 agonist ivuxolimab in advanced cancers. The table came from immunoSEQ multiplex PCR; TCRdb's copy has only in-frame clones and leaves some out. The data show approximately 76,000 clones, approximately 85% seen once. The sequencing used CD4+ or CD8+ T cells sorted from blood, collected in a trial of the OX40 agonist ivuxolimab. These TCRs come from an adult with an advanced solid tumor such as melanoma, head and neck, liver or kidney cancer.

The chain uses TRBV2 and TRBJ2-7; perhaps TRBD1 as D (6 bases). CDR3 length equals 14 residues. The V gene's germline CDR1 is SNHLY and CDR2 FYNNEI. V lost 5 bases, J lost 0 bases, and 11 bases lay in between. DNA of the CDR3: TGTGCCAGCAGTCGGGACATTAGCTCCTACGAGCAGTACTTC. Translating it yields CASSRDISSYEQYF.

The chain links TRBV30 to TRBJ2-7; D ambiguous. The germline CDR1 and CDR2 sequences are GTSNPN and SVGIG (reference sequence). V lost 4 bases, J lost 3 bases, and 13 bases lay in between. The CDR3 is 13 amino acids. CDR3 nucleotide sequence: TGTGCCTGGATTGAGGTTCCCCACTACGAGCAGTACTTC. This translates into CAWIEVPHYEQYF.

The V and J genes are TRBV19 and TRBJ1-1, with D tentatively TRBD1 (6 bases). The V gene's germline CDR1 is LNHDA and CDR2 SQIVND (reference sequence). This CDR3 is 14 amino acids long. The germline V and J ends were trimmed by 8 bases and 0 bases, with 13 bases remaining between them. CDR3 in amino acids: CASSIQGLNTEAFF. CDR3 DNA sequence: TGTGCCAGTTCGATACAGGGCTTGAACACTGAAGCTTTCTTT. Complete variable domain (other parts from reference TRBV19 and TRBJ1-1): DGGITQSPKYLFRKEGQNVTLSCEQNLNHDAMYWYRQDPGQGLRLIYYSQIVNDFQKGDIAEGYSVSREKKESFPLTVTSAQKNPTAFYLCASSIQGLNTEAFFGQGTRLTVV.

This clone has just one count. This sequence joins TRBV10-3 and TRBJ2-3; 7 bases are a match to TRBD2. This CDR3 has 14 amino acids. J gave up 5 bases and V 10 bases, and 12 bases lay outside the gene matches. Germline CDR1 is ENHRY and CDR2 is SYGVKD. CDR3 protein: CATLRGGEGDTQYF. CDR3 in DNA: TGTGCCACCCTCCGTGGAGGGGAGGGAGATACGCAGTATTTT.

V gene TRBV9 combines with J gene TRBJ1-2; tentatively, D is TRBD1 (6 bases). The length of the CDR3 is 13 residues. Between the trimmed V and J ends, which lost 3 bases and 7 bases, there was a span of 13 bases. From germline, CDR1 is SGDLS and CDR2 YYNGEE. The CDR3, as DNA: TGTGCCAGCAGCGAGGGGGGAGGGGTTGGCTACACCTTC. It specifies CASSEGGGVGYTF.

The chain couples TRBV6-4 to TRBJ2-3, with 7 bases identical to TRBD2. Germline loops: CDR1 MRHNA, CDR2 SNTAGT. The CDR3 is 12 residues long. The V gene end was trimmed by 10 bases and the J gene end by 2 bases; junction bases not matched to a gene: 3. The CDR3 protein is CAIGTNTDTQYF. The CDR3 region has the DNA TGTGCCATCGGGACTAACACAGATACGCAGTATTTT.

Written as DNA, the CDR3 is TGTGCCAGCAGCCTTGGGACTAGCGGGGGGGCCGGGGAGACCCAGTACTTC. Amino acids: CASSLGTSGGAGETQYF. The V gene is TRBV5-4, the J gene TRBJ2-5; 16 bases map to TRBD2. Germline V CDR1 and CDR2: SGHNT, YYREEE (reference sequence). The V gene end was trimmed by 4 bases and the J gene end by 5 bases; junction bases not matched to a gene: 8. The CDR3 is 17 residues long. The whole variable domain, remainder taken from reference TRBV5-4 and TRBJ2-5, is ETGVTQSPTHLIKTRGQQVTLRCSSQSGHNTVSWYQQALGQGPQFIFQYYREEENGRGNFPPRFSGLQFPNYSSELNVNALELDDSALYLCASSLGTSGGAGETQYFGPGTRLLVL.

V gene TRBV7-2 combines with J gene TRBJ2-5; 7 bases agree with TRBD2. The germline gives CDR1 SGHTA, CDR2 FQGNSA. The CDR3 contains 15 residues. V shed 1 base, J shed 5 bases, and the junction held 7 bases outside the gene matches. CDR3 nucleotides: TGTGCCAGCAGCTTAGAGGAGCGGGGCTTGGAGACCCAGTACTTC. Its protein product is CASSLEERGLETQYF.

The chain joins TRBV9 to TRBJ2-1; TRBD1 is a possible D gene (7 bases). The germline V gene has CDR1 SGDLS and CDR2 YYNGEE. Trimming took 4 bases from V and 7 from J, leaving 18 bases between them. The CDR3 extends over 15 amino acids. This CDR3 is CASSPTGEVWNEQFF. The DNA for the CDR3 is TGTGCCAGCAGCCCCACAGGGGAGGTCTGGAATGAGCAGTTCTTC.

The J gene is TRBJ2-7, the V gene TRBV5-6; no clear D gene. Trimming removed 0 bases from V and 2 bases from J, with 3 bases in between. Germline-derived CDR1 and CDR2 are SGHDT and YYEEEE. CDR3 length equals 12 residues. CDR3 nucleotide sequence: TGTGCCAGCAGCTTGGGGACCTACGAGCAGTACTTC. Its translation: CASSLGTYEQYF.

In its sample, this clone was seen once. The rearrangement uses TRBV14 and TRBJ2-5; D gene unclear. The V end was cut by 4 bases, the J end by 4 bases, with 4 bases between. The CDR3 length is 11 residues. Per germline, CDR1 SGHDN and CDR2 FVKESK. The CDR3 protein is CASSRGETQYF. The CDR3, as DNA: TGTGCCAGCAGCCGGGGAGAGACCCAGTACTTC.

J is TRBJ2-2 and V is TRBV6-1, with D perhaps given as TRBD1 or TRBD2 (7 bases each). Trimming took 6 bases from V and 7 from J, leaving 15 bases between them. This CDR3 region has 14 residues. From germline, CDR1 is MNHNS and CDR2 SASEGT. The CDR3: CASRQGRVVGELFF. CDR3 sequence (DNA): TGTGCCAGCAGACAGGGGAGGGTCGTCGGGGAGCTGTTTTTT.

V is TRBV6-5 and J is TRBJ1-1, with 10 bases identical to TRBD1. The CDR3 runs 15 residues. Germline CDR1 and CDR2: MNHEY and SVGAGI. With V trimmed by 5 bases and J by 5 bases, 8 bases remained unmatched. The CDR3 nucleotides read TGTGCCAGCAGTAGGGACAGGGGAATGTGGACTGAAGCTTTCTTT. It yields the protein CASSRDRGMWTEAFF.

The chain links TRBV2 to TRBJ1-4; D is ambiguous. The CDR3 runs to 14 residues. The germline gives CDR1 SNHLY, CDR2 FYNNEI. Trimming left V 6 bases short and J 5 bases short, with 13 bases between. The DNA of the CDR3 is TGTGCCAGCAGGGGAGACACAGTCAATGAAAAACTGTTTTTT. It yields the protein CASRGDTVNEKLFF.

The CDR3 sequence: CASSEGQPGYNSPLHF. CDR3 sequence (DNA): TGTGCCAGCAGTGAAGGCCAGCCAGGGTATAATTCACCCCTCCACTTT. The J gene is TRBJ1-6, the V gene TRBV6-1; possible D gene TRBD1, 5 bases. The CDR3 runs to 16 residues. V lost 1 base and J 4 bases, leaving 11 bases between the germline ends. CDR1 and CDR2 (germline): MNHNS, SASEGT.

This clone was seen once. This chain joins TRBV2 and TRBJ2-7; the D call may be TRBD1 or TRBD2 (6 bases each). V was shortened by 7 bases and J by 5 bases, with 12 bases between the two germline ends. This CDR3 has 12 residues. Germline V gives CDR1 SNHLY, CDR2 FYNNEI. The CDR3, as DNA: TGTGCCAGCAACAGGGAGGTAAACGAGCAGTACTTC. This translates into CASNREVNEQYF.

The chain joins TRBV18 to TRBJ2-3; D unresolved. Germline assignment: CDR1 KGHSH and CDR2 LQKENI. V was shortened by 3 bases and J by 4 bases, with 8 bases between the two germline ends. The CDR3 loop spans 13 amino acids. CDR3 loop: CASSPVESDTQYF. CDR3 DNA sequence: TGTGCCAGCTCACCGGTAGAATCAGATACGCAGTATTTT.

The chain links TRBV7-2 to TRBJ2-6; D uncertain. The V end lost 4 bases, the J end lost 1 base, and 5 bases lay between the germline ends. CDR3 length: 14 amino acids. Looked up from germline, CDR1 is SGHTA and CDR2 is FQGNSA. For the CDR3, the DNA is TGTGCCAGCAGCTCGAGATCTGGGGCCAACGTCCTGACTTTC. Protein product: CASSSRSGANVLTF.

This chain uses TRBV7-8 with TRBJ2-1; the match to TRBD1 covers 9 bases. Trimming cost V 0 bases and J 10 bases; bases outside gene matches: 13. This CDR3 contains 17 residues. CDR1 and CDR2 (germline): SGHVS, FQNEAQ. CDR3 in amino acids: CASSLAATGGWAGEQFF. The CDR3 bases are TGTGCCAGCAGCTTAGCGGCCACAGGGGGCTGGGCTGGGGAGCAGTTCTTC.

The chain combines TRBV12-5 with TRBJ2-5, with D perhaps assigned TRBD1 or TRBD2 (5 bases each). Germline CDR1 reads LGHNT; CDR2 reads FRNRAP. With 0 bases removed from V and 4 bases from J, the gap between germline ends came to 12 bases. CDR3 size: 15 residues. The CDR3: CASGLVPERGETQYF. CDR3 DNA: TGTGCTAGTGGTTTGGTACCGGAGAGGGGAGAGACCCAGTACTTC.